This section outlines one T cell receptor (beta chain) sequence together with its context. Its antigen is not identified. Using a J-beta primer mix together with a sample-barcoded 5' primer, a second PCR was run for about 6 to 11 cycles. The authors tagged each cDNA molecule using a template-switch adaptor with 12 random nucleotides. Each CDR3 protein gets one entry after TCRdb re-called the 5' RACE reads with MiXCR. The data contain about 680,000 distinct CDR3 sequences, 45% to 50% of them singletons. This specimen belongs to a study of blood T cells in healthy people across ages. Study observations and caveats: Long-lived donors exceeded aged donors in naive CD4+ cells and diversity.

Per sample, a minimum of 6 million PBMCs were isolated. The sequenced sample consisted of blood. This TCR was recovered from a woman aged 55-70 years in good health.

The CDR3 protein is CASSHLAGAGDNEQFF. The CDR3 bases are TGTGCCAGCAGTCATTTGGCGGGAGCGGGTGACAATGAGCAGTTCTTC. The chain uses TRBV3-1 and TRBJ2-1; 7 nucleotides agree with TRBD2. CDR1 LGHDT and CDR2 YNNKEL come from the germline V gene (reference sequence). The CDR3 contains 16 residues. V shed 6 bases and J 5 bases; nucleotides not matched to a gene: 13.